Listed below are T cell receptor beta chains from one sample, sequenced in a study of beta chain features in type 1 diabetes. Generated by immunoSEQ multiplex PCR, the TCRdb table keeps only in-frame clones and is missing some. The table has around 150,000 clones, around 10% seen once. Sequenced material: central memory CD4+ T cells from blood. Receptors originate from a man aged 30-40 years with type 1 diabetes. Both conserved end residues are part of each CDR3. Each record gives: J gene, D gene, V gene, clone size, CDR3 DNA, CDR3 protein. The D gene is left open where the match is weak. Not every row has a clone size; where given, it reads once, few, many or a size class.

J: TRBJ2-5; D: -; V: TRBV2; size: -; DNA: TGTGCCAGCAGGGTTGGCAGTCGGGGACAACAAGAGACCCAGTACTTC; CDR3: CASRVGSRGQQETQYF
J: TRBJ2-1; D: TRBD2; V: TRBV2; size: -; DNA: TGTGCCAGCGGGACTAGCGGGAGTTACAATGAGCAGTTCTTC; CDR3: CASGTSGSYNEQFF
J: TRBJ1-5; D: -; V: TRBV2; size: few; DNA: TGTGCCAGCAGTGAACTGGGAGGGCAACATAGCAATCAGCCCCAGCATTTT; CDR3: CASSELGGQHSNQPQHF
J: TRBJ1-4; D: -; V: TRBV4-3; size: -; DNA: TGCGCCAGCAGCCATTCCAGTGACAGGCCAACTAATGAAAAACTGTTTTTT; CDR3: CASSHSSDRPTNEKLFF
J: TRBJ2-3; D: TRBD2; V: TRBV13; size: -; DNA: TGTGCCAGCAGCTTAGCGGGAGGGGCCGATACGCAGTATTTT; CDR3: CASSLAGGADTQYF
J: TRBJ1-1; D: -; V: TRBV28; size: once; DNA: TGTGCCAGCAGTTTATGGGCAGGCCGGGGTAACACTGAAGCTTTCTTT; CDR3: CASSLWAGRGNTEAFF
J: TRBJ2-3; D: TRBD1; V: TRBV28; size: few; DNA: TGTGCCAGCAGACTAAACCGGGACAGCGGCACAGATACGCAGTATTTT; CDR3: CASRLNRDSGTDTQYF
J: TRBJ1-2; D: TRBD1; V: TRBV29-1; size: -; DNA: TGCAGCGTTGACGAGGACAGGTTTGGCTACACCTTC; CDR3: CSVDEDRFGYTF
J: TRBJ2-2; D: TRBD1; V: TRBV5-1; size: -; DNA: TGCGCCAGCAGGCCCGGGACAGGGTTGATCGGGGAGCTGTTTTTT; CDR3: CASRPGTGLIGELFF
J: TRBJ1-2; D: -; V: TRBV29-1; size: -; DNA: TGCAGCGTTGACCCCCAGGAGGGCGGCTACACCTTC; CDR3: CSVDPQEGGYTF
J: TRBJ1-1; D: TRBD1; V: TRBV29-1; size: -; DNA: TGCAGCGCCACGACAGGGGACTCTGAAGCTTTCTTT; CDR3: CSATTGDSEAFF
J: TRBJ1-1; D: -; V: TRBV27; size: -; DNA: TGTGCCAGCTTTCCTGAAGGGGCAGGAGGGGACACTGAAGCTTTCTTT; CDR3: CASFPEGAGGDTEAFF
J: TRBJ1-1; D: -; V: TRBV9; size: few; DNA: TGTGCCAGCAGCGCAGGAGGGACGGCCGAGGGGACTGAAGCTTTCTTT; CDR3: CASSAGGTAEGTEAFF